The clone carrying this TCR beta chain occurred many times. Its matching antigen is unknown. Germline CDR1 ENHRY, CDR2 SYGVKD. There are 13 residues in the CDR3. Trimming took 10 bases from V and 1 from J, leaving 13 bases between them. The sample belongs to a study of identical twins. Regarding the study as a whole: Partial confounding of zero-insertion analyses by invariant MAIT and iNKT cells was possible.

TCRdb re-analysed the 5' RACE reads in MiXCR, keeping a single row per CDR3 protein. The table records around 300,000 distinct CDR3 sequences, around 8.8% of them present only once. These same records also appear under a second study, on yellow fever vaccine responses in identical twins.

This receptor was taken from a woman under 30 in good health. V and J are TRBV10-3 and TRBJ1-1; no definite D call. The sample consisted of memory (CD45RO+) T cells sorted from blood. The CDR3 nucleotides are TGTGCCACTTGGGCCACGGGGAACACTGAAGCTTTCTTT. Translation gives CATWATGNTEAFF.